Each of the 14 T cell receptor beta chains below was sequenced from the same sample in a study of OX40 agonist ivuxolimab in advanced cancers. Only in-frame clones appear in the TCRdb table, and some are missing; sequencing was by immunoSEQ multiplex PCR. Found here are roughly 68,000 clones, around 91% of them singletons; the top ten hold approximately 15%. The sample consisted of CD4+ or CD8+ T cells sorted from blood, taken in a trial of the OX40 agonist ivuxolimab. The receptor source for this set is an adult with an advanced solid tumor such as melanoma, head and neck, liver or kidney cancer.

The rearrangement links TRBV5-1 to TRBJ2-1, with D possibly called TRBD1 or TRBD2 (5 bases each). Trimming left V 5 bases short and J 8 bases short, with 17 bases between. The germline CDR1 and CDR2 sequences are SGHRS and YFSETQ. The CDR3 has 14 amino acids. The chain's CDR3 is CASSYGPRGDEQFF. The CDR3 coding sequence is TGCGCCAGCAGTTACGGGCCGAGGGGCGATGAGCAGTTCTTC.

This chain joins TRBV5-8 and TRBJ2-7; either TRBD1 or TRBD2 may fit D (5 bases each). The CDR3 totals 15 residues. Deletions cut 0 bases from V and 5 bases from J, with 15 bases between. The V gene's germline CDR1 is SGHTS and CDR2 YDEGEE. The CDR3 nucleotides read TGTGCCAGCAGCTTGGTGGGGGTAAACTTCCACGAGCAGTACTTC. Translated: CASSLVGVNFHEQYF.

The sample holds a few counts of this clone. Different DNA sequences within this sample yield the same CDR3. CDR3 residues: CASSFGLAGEQFF. CDR3 coding DNA: TGTGCCAGCAGTTTCGGACTAGCTGGTGAGCAGTTCTTC. This chain links TRBV27 with TRBJ2-1; 8 bases align to TRBD2. The CDR3 runs to 13 residues. V gave up 3 bases and J gave up 9 bases; unmatched junction bases: 4. CDR1 and CDR2 from the germline V gene are MNHEY and SMNVEV (reference sequence).

The chain uses TRBV28 and TRBJ2-3; 8 bases agree with TRBD1. The CDR3 length is 18 residues. J gave up 1 base and V 6 bases, and 15 bases lay outside the gene matches. The germline CDR1 and CDR2 sequences are MDHEN and SYDVKM. CDR3 sequence reads: CASSPWVDRGTGTDTQYF. CDR3 DNA sequence: TGTGCCAGCAGCCCCTGGGTCGACAGGGGCACTGGCACAGATACGCAGTATTTT.

The gene calls are TRBV7-6 and TRBJ2-1, with 9 nucleotides matching TRBD2. V was pared by 3 bases and J by 6 bases, with 0 bases of the junction left unmatched. CDR1 SGHVS and CDR2 FNYEAQ come from the germline V gene. This CDR3 spans 13 amino acids. The CDR3 nucleotides read TGTGCCAGCAGCTTGGGACTAGCCAATGAGCAGTTCTTC. It encodes CASSLGLANEQFF.

This chain uses TRBV2 with TRBJ1-5, with TRBD1 as a possible D gene (5 bases). Trimming stripped 4 bases from V and 5 bases from J, with 12 bases between. The CDR3 is made up of 14 amino acids. Germline lookup yields CDR1 SNHLY and CDR2 FYNNEI. The CDR3 here is CASSAQDPYQPQHF. In nucleotides, the CDR3 is TGTGCCAGCAGTGCACAGGATCCCTATCAGCCCCAGCATTTT. The whole variable domain, remainder taken from reference TRBV2 and TRBJ1-5, is EPEVTQTPSHQVTQMGQEVILRCVPISNHLYFYWYRQILGQKVEFLVSFYNNEISEKSEIFDDQFSVERPDGSNFTLKIRSTKLEDSAMYFCASSAQDPYQPQHFGDGTRLSIL.

The rearrangement uses TRBV30 and TRBJ2-7; D might be TRBD2 (6 bases). Germline V gives CDR1 GTSNPN, CDR2 SVGIG (reference sequence). V was cut by 0 bases and J by 4 bases, with 13 bases left in between. The length of the CDR3 is 14 residues. The CDR3 region has the DNA TGTGCCTGGAGTGTCGGCGGGGCGGGTTACGAGCAGTACTTC. Residues: CAWSVGGAGYEQYF.

The chain uses TRBV19 and TRBJ2-7; D tentatively fits TRBD1 or TRBD2 (6 bases each). This CDR3 contains 13 residues. Germline V gene lookup returns CDR1 LNHDA and CDR2 SQIVND (reference sequence). The V and J ends lost 10 bases and 4 bases respectively, with 17 bases between them. CDR3 residues: CATSLGGGYEQYF. CDR3 coding DNA: TGTGCCACCTCCCTCGGAGGGGGTTACGAGCAGTACTTC.

The rearrangement links TRBV28 to TRBJ2-1; D call uncertain. The V and J ends lost 3 bases and 4 bases respectively, with 16 bases between them. This CDR3 has 16 residues. The V gene's germline CDR1 is MDHEN and CDR2 SYDVKM. The CDR3, as DNA: TGTGCCAGCAGTTTCACAACGGTATTTGTTTACAATGAGCAGTTCTTC. Its translation is CASSFTTVFVYNEQFF.

J is TRBJ2-1 and V is TRBV27; the match to TRBD2 covers 11 bases. J gave up 8 bases and V 5 bases, and 14 bases lay outside the gene matches. Per germline, CDR1 MNHEY and CDR2 SMNVEV (reference sequence). CDR3 length: 17 residues. CDR3 sequence: CASSAPLAGGPGDEQFF. Here the CDR3 DNA reads TGTGCCAGCAGTGCGCCCTTAGCGGGAGGGCCTGGGGATGAGCAGTTCTTC.

The J gene is TRBJ1-2, the V gene TRBV2; 7 nucleotides align to TRBD1. V gave up 8 bases and J gave up 2 bases; unmatched junction bases: 8. The CDR3 is made up of 14 amino acids. CDR1 SNHLY and CDR2 FYNNEI come from the germline V gene. CDR3 in DNA: TGTGCCAGCCGATCCCTGGACAGGAACTATGGCTACACCTTC. This codes for CASRSLDRNYGYTF.

The V call is TRBV6-1, the J call TRBJ1-2, with TRBD1 matching 7 bases. Per germline, CDR1 MNHNS and CDR2 SASEGT. The CDR3 contains 14 residues. V trimming: 6 bases; J trimming: 2 bases; junction bases outside the gene matches: 6. This chain's CDR3 is CASSPDRSNYGYTF. DNA of the CDR3: TGTGCCAGCAGCCCGGACAGGTCCAACTATGGCTACACCTTC.

The V call is TRBV19, the J call TRBJ2-5; 12 nucleotides align to TRBD2. This CDR3 has 14 residues. CDR1 and CDR2 (germline): LNHDA, SQIVND (reference sequence). The ends lost 3 bases at V and 14 bases at J; junction bases unmatched: 10. CDR3 sequence (DNA): TGTGCCAGTAGTATGGGACTAGCGGGCCCCAGGCTTTACTTC. Residues: CASSMGLAGPRLYF.

The rearrangement links TRBV19 to TRBJ2-5, with 10 bases identical to TRBD1. The CDR3 is 15 amino acids. The junction had 5 bases not matched to a gene; V was cut back by 6 bases and J by 1 base. The germline gives CDR1 LNHDA, CDR2 SQIVND (reference sequence). This chain's CDR3 is CASRGRQGAQETQYF. The CDR3, as DNA: TGTGCCAGTAGAGGAAGACAGGGGGCCCAAGAGACCCAGTACTTC.